This is a list of T cell receptor beta chains from one sample in a study of T cell responses to AZD1222 COVID-19 vaccine. Some clones are missing from TCRdb's copy, which holds only in-frame ones; the method was immunoSEQ multiplex PCR. The data show roughly 24,000 clones, with 88% seen just once and roughly 2.7% held by the top ten. This specimen was peripheral blood, taken 28 days after the second AZD1222 dose. These receptors all come from an adult who received the AZD1222 COVID-19 vaccine. CDR3s include the opening cysteine and the closing phenylalanine or tryptophan. A D gene is named only where the DNA matches it firmly. Some rows have no size entry. The others give once, few or many, or a class for an expanded clone.

J gene	V gene	D gene	clone size	CDR3 protein	CDR3 DNA
TRBJ2-3	TRBV6-6	.	.	CASMGLATDTQYF	TGTGCCAGCATGGGTCTAGCCACGGATACGCAGTATTTT
TRBJ1-2	TRBV19	TRBD1	.	CASSIDAATGGGYTF	TGTGCCAGTAGTATAGATGCAGCGACAGGGGGTGGCTACACCTTC
TRBJ1-5	TRBV9	.	once	CASSADSGHQPQHF	TGTGCCAGCAGCGCTGACTCGGGCCATCAGCCCCAGCATTTT
TRBJ2-1	TRBV11-2	TRBD2	.	CASSPPGLAIREQFF	TGTGCCAGCAGCCCACCAGGACTAGCGATTCGGGAGCAGTTCTTC
TRBJ2-5	TRBV7-2	.	.	CASSPRQTQETQYF	TGTGCCAGCAGCCCGCGACAGACTCAAGAGACCCAGTACTTC
TRBJ1-1	TRBV18	.	.	CASSPRTANGAEAFF	TGTGCCAGCTCACCCCGGACGGCGAATGGGGCTGAAGCTTTCTTT
TRBJ2-7	TRBV2	TRBD1	.	CASTKTGAYEQYF	TGTGCCAGCACTAAGACAGGGGCCTACGAGCAGTACTTC
TRBJ2-7	TRBV10-3	.	.	CATRTAAYEQYF	TGTGCCACCCGGACAGCAGCCTACGAGCAGTACTTC
TRBJ2-7	TRBV5-1	.	.	CASSLVLGNYEQYF	TGCGCCAGCAGCTTGGTGTTGGGCAACTACGAGCAGTACTTC
TRBJ1-6	TRBV28	.	.	CASRTGRNSPLHF	TGTGCCAGCAGGACAGGCCGTAATTCACCCCTCCACTTT
TRBJ2-2	TRBV5-1	.	.	CASSPIAGSLPGELFF	TGCGCCAGCAGCCCGATTGCAGGTTCTTTGCCCGGGGAGCTGTTTTTT
TRBJ1-6	TRBV4-2	TRBD1	.	CASSQEGQHSPLHF	TGTGCCAGCAGCCAAGAGGGACAGCACTCACCCCTCCACTTT
TRBJ2-7	TRBV6-5	.	few	CASSQTDFYEQYF	TGTGCCAGCAGCCAGACGGACTTCTACGAGCAGTACTTC
TRBJ1-5	TRBV19	TRBD1	.	CASSKTGGTGQPQHF	TGTGCCAGTAGTAAGACAGGGGGCACGGGTCAGCCCCAGCATTTT
TRBJ1-5	TRBV4-2	TRBD1	.	CASSQGTGSYQPQHF	TGTGCCAGCAGCCAAGGGACAGGAAGTTATCAGCCCCAGCATTTT
TRBJ1-6	TRBV10-3	.	.	CAISDRLGFGSPLHF	TGTGCCATCAGTGATCGGTTAGGGTTCGGTTCACCCCTCCACTTT
TRBJ2-5	TRBV1	.	.	CTSSRTTTGESETQYF	TGCACCAGCAGCCGAACCACGACCGGGGAGTCGGAGACCCAGTACTTC
TRBJ1-5	TRBV4-3	.	.	CASSQDRDQPQHF	TGCGCCAGCAGCCAAGATAGGGATCAGCCCCAGCATTTT
TRBJ2-4	TRBV5-5	.	.	CASSSQWGGDIQYF	TGTGCCAGCAGCAGCCAGTGGGGAGGAGACATTCAGTACTTC
TRBJ2-7	TRBV5-1	TRBD1	.	CASSQTGTYEQYF	TGCGCCAGCAGCCAGACAGGGACCTACGAGCAGTACTTC
TRBJ1-5	TRBV28	.	.	CASTRTYSNQPQHF	TGTGCCAGCACCCGGACATATAGCAATCAGCCCCAGCATTTT
TRBJ2-4	TRBV14	.	.	CASSPVRGANIQYF	TGTGCCAGCAGCCCCGTGCGGGGCGCGAACATTCAGTACTTC
TRBJ2-5	TRBV5-8	TRBD1	.	CASSSGTGWTRRETQYF	TGTGCCAGCAGCTCCGGGACAGGATGGACGCGGCGGGAGACCCAGTACTTC
TRBJ2-7	TRBV6-1	.	.	CASSESRGTYEQYF	TGTGCCAGCAGTGAATCCCGGGGTACCTACGAGCAGTACTTC
TRBJ2-7	TRBV4-2	TRBD2	.	CASSQEPSGGPSGAEQYF	TGTGCCAGCAGCCAAGAGCCTAGCGGGGGCCCTTCGGGAGCCGAGCAGTACTTC
TRBJ2-1	TRBV4-3	TRBD2	.	CARPTGGHSYNEQFF	TGCGCCAGACCTACGGGGGGTCATTCCTACAATGAGCAGTTCTTC
TRBJ2-5	TRBV9	TRBD2	.	CASSVGLAGGGFQYF	TGTGCCAGCAGCGTCGGGCTAGCGGGGGGTGGCTTCCAGTACTTC
TRBJ2-5	TRBV27	.	.	CASSLTRLAETQYF	TGTGCCAGCAGTCTCACTAGATTGGCAGAGACCCAGTACTTC
TRBJ2-5	TRBV5-1	.	medium-sized	CASSLAGETQYF	TGCGCCAGCAGCTTGGCCGGGGAGACCCAGTACTTC
TRBJ2-2	TRBV29-1	TRBD2	few	CSVQSSGGITGELFF	TGCAGCGTCCAGTCTAGCGGGGGTATCACCGGGGAGCTGTTTTTT
TRBJ1-6	TRBV4-1	.	.	CASSQEERSSYNSPLHF	TGCGCCAGCAGCCAAGAGGAGAGGAGCTCCTATAATTCACCCCTCCACTTT
TRBJ2-2	TRBV6-5	.	once	CASRGTPNTGELFF	TGTGCCAGCAGGGGGACACCGAACACCGGGGAGCTGTTTTTT
TRBJ2-2	TRBV10-2	.	.	CASSEPGTPNTGELFF	TGCGCCAGCAGCGAACCCGGGACCCCGAACACCGGGGAGCTGTTTTTT
TRBJ2-5	TRBV5-1	TRBD2	once	CASSPGGGTEETQYF	TGCGCCAGCAGCCCTGGCGGGGGGACCGAAGAGACCCAGTACTTC